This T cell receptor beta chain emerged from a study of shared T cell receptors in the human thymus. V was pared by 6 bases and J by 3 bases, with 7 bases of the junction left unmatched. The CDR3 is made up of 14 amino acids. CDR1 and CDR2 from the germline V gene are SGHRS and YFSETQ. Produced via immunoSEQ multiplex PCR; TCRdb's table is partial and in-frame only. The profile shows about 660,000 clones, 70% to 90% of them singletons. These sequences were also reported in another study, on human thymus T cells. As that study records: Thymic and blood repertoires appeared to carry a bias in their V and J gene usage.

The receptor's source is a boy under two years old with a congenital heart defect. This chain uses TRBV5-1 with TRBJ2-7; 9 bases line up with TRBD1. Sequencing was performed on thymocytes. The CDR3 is CASKRQGGYYEQYF. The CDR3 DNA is TGCGCCAGCAAAAGACAGGGGGGATACTACGAGCAGTACTTC.